The 5 T cell receptor beta chains listed next were all sequenced from one sample in a study of CXCR3-negative and CXCR3-positive naive CD8 T cells. Antigen specificity for these receptors is unknown. The method, 5' RACE with UMI labels, was used to prepare the TRB cDNA libraries. Each CDR3 protein gets one entry in TCRdb, which reprocessed the 5' RACE reads and gives no DNA. This sample carries roughly 130,000 distinct CDR3 sequences, with around 0.54% going to the ten biggest clones. Notes on the study in general: Higher TRB CDR3 hydrophobicity marked CXCR3-positive naive cells relative to CXCR3-negative naive cells.

Sequenced sample: naive CXCR3+ CD8+ T cells from blood. Subset reported: CD45RO-CCR7+CD27+CD95- naive CD8+ T cells expressing CXCR3 (TNR3+). These receptors were taken from a human donor in good health. Some clones in this sample may be carry-over from other donors' samples.

The chain is built from TRBV3-2 and TRBJ2-2; TCRdb proposes TRBD2, but this gene call is untestable without DNA. TRBV3-2 is given as a pseudogene. CDR3 size: 13 residues. CDR3 amino acids: CAGRLANTGELFF.

This chain uses TRBV28 with TRBJ2-3; TCRdb's D gene call, TRBD2, goes unchecked for lack of DNA. This CDR3 contains 15 residues. Germline CDR1 and CDR2: MDHEN and SYDVKM. The CDR3 reads CASSQTSGSTDTQYF.

This chain joins TRBV5-6 and TRBJ1-2. This CDR3 has 13 amino acids. CDR1 SGHDT and CDR2 YYEEEE come from the germline V gene. Here the CDR3 reads CASSLGNNYSYTF.

The CDR3 loop is CASSTRTGAHEQYF. This rearrangement joins TRBV21-1 to TRBJ2-7; as DNA is missing, the TRBD1 call by TCRdb cannot be tested. TRBV21-1 is shown as a pseudogene. CDR3 length equals 14 residues.

The rearrangement joins TRBV29-1 to TRBJ2-7; there is no DNA to check the TCRdb D call of TRBD1. Per germline, CDR1 SQVTM and CDR2 ANQGSEA. This CDR3 comprises 13 residues. CDR3 protein: CSVEERTGDEQYF.